A single sample gave rise to the 22 T cell receptor beta chains below, sequenced in a study of shared clonotypes between healthy human individuals. Using immunoSEQ multiplex PCR, the repertoire was profiled, and TCRdb retains in-frame clones only, with some absent. The table lists around 2.5 million clones, 80% to 95% of them singletons, with roughly 0.36% in the top ten. The sample consisted of naive CD4+ T cells from PBMCs. Subset specified: CD45RA+ positively selected. All receptors come from a man between 18 and 29 years old in good health. Some clones in this sample may be carry-over from other donors' samples.

This clone has only a few counts. The chain employs TRBV28 and TRBJ1-5; the D is unclear. CDR1 MDHEN and CDR2 SYDVKM come from the germline V gene. Deletions cut 6 bases from V and 6 bases from J, with 18 bases between. The CDR3 is 15 residues long. CDR3: CASSTSARRGQPQHF. The CDR3 DNA is TGTGCCAGCAGCACCAGTGCCCGGAGAGGTCAGCCCCAGCATTTT.

This clone appeared a single time. In the same sample, other DNA sequences code for this CDR3. The chain carries TRBV6-5 and TRBJ2-7; the D gene could be TRBD1 or TRBD2 (5 bases each). CDR3 length equals 13 residues. V lost 0 bases to trimming and J lost 5 bases, with 8 bases between them. CDR1 is MNHEY, CDR2 SVGAGI, per germline. The CDR3 sequence is CASSYSRGNEQYF. The CDR3 bases are TGTGCCAGCAGTTACTCGAGGGGAAACGAGCAGTACTTC.

The V gene is TRBV6-1, the J gene TRBJ1-2, with D maybe TRBD1 (6 bases). The CDR3 consists of 14 residues. Looked up from germline, CDR1 is MNHNS and CDR2 is SASEGT. Trimming took 2 bases from V and 4 from J, leaving 11 bases between them. DNA of the CDR3: TGTGCCAGCAGTGAAACACAGGGATCCTATGGCTACACCTTC. Protein product: CASSETQGSYGYTF.

The chain carries TRBV19 and TRBJ2-4, with D perhaps matching TRBD1 or TRBD2 (5 bases each). Germline V lookup: CDR1 LNHDA, CDR2 SQIVND (reference sequence). The V end was cut by 1 base, the J end by 7 bases, with 11 bases between. The CDR3 loop spans 14 amino acids. The CDR3 loop reads CASSIGLGDNIQYF. The CDR3, as DNA: TGTGCCAGTAGTATAGGACTGGGGGACAACATTCAGTACTTC.

The genes are TRBV10-3 and TRBJ2-3; weak D call: TRBD2 (6 bases). V was cut by 2 bases and J by 5 bases, with 14 bases left in between. Germline V gene data show CDR1 as ENHRY and CDR2 as SYGVKD. This CDR3 contains 15 residues. In nucleotides, the CDR3 is TGTGCCATCAGTGAGCGACTAGGCGGAAAAGATACGCAGTATTTT. Translating it yields CAISERLGGKDTQYF.

This chain links TRBV20-1 with TRBJ2-5; no definite D call. CDR1 and CDR2 (germline): DFQATT, SNEGSKA (reference sequence). Between the trimmed V and J ends, which lost 4 bases and 5 bases, there was a span of 8 bases. The CDR3 is made up of 11 amino acids. As DNA, the CDR3 is TGCAGTGCTAAAGTTTGGGAGACCCAGTACTTC. It yields the protein CSAKVWETQYF.

This clone was found once. The V and J genes are TRBV10-3 and TRBJ2-3; TRBD1 is a possible D gene (6 bases). From germline, CDR1 is ENHRY and CDR2 SYGVKD. The V gene lost 11 bases and the J gene lost 4 bases, with 16 bases spanning the gap. The CDR3 spans 13 residues. The CDR3 coding sequence is TGTGCCGTCCGGTACAGGGTTGCAGATACGCAGTATTTT. Its protein is CAVRYRVADTQYF.

The CDR3 reads CASSSPATGAGNTIYF. The CDR3 DNA reads as TGTGCCAGCAGTTCTCCAGCGACAGGGGCTGGAAACACCATATATTTT. The chain joins TRBV28 to TRBJ1-3; the match to TRBD1 covers 8 bases. V gave up 4 bases and J gave up 2 bases; unmatched junction bases: 7. CDR1 is MDHEN and CDR2 is SYDVKM in the germline V gene. The CDR3 runs to 16 residues.

The V call is TRBV18, the J call TRBJ1-1; the D gene is possibly TRBD1 (5 bases). V was trimmed by 3 bases and J by 11 bases, leaving 16 bases between them. CDR3 length: 13 amino acids. CDR1 is KGHSH and CDR2 is LQKENI in the germline V gene. The CDR3 loop is CASSPRDPERAFF. CDR3 DNA sequence: TGTGCCAGCTCACCCCGGGACCCTGAGAGGGCTTTCTTT.

The chain uses TRBV27 and TRBJ2-1, with 10 positions matching TRBD1. The trim removed 5 bases at V and 9 bases at J, leaving 4 bases unmatched. Germline CDR1 is MNHEY and CDR2 is SMNVEV (reference sequence). The CDR3 covers 13 residues. CDR3 amino acids: CASSDRGLSEQFF. The CDR3 nucleotides are TGTGCCAGCAGTGACAGGGGGCTAAGTGAGCAGTTCTTC.

The chain has TRBV7-2 and TRBJ1-3; no firm D call. V dropped 3 bases and J dropped 7 bases, with 7 bases sitting between them. CDR3 length: 12 residues. The V gene's germline CDR1 is SGHTA and CDR2 FQGNSA. CDR3: CASSFTGNTIYF. The CDR3 DNA is TGTGCCAGCAGCTTTACGGGCAACACCATATATTTT. Full variable domain (missing parts from reference TRBV7-2 and TRBJ1-3): GAGVSQSPSNKVTEKGKDVELRCDPISGHTALYWYRQSLGQGLEFLIYFQGNSAPDKSGLPSDRFSAERTGGSVSTLTIQRTQQEDSAVYLCASSFTGNTIYFGEGSWLTVV.

The rearrangement joins TRBV9 to TRBJ2-5; perhaps TRBD2 as D (7 bases). CDR3 length: 17 residues. Trimming pared 0 bases from V and 2 bases from J, leaving 17 bases between. CDR1 is SGDLS, CDR2 YYNGEE, per germline. The CDR3 DNA is TGTGCCAGCAGCGTAGCCCCCGAGGGGGGGGGTCAAGAGACCCAGTACTTC. This encodes CASSVAPEGGGQETQYF.

The chain joins TRBV4-3 to TRBJ2-6; no clear D. V lost 6 bases to trimming and J lost 4 bases, with 7 bases between them. Germline lookup yields CDR1 LGHNA and CDR2 YSLEER. This CDR3 has 13 amino acids. In nucleotides, the CDR3 is TGCGCCAGCAGGACTGCGGGGGCCAACGTCCTGACTTTC. Encoded protein: CASRTAGANVLTF.

The J gene is TRBJ1-2, the V gene TRBV6-1; D might be TRBD1 (6 bases). CDR3 length: 14 residues. V lost 3 bases to trimming and J lost 8 bases, with 16 bases between them. Germline CDR1 reads MNHNS; CDR2 reads SASEGT. The CDR3 DNA is TGTGCCAGCAGTGAGGAAGGACAGCCTGGGGGCTACACCTTC. Its translation is CASSEEGQPGGYTF.

The rearrangement uses TRBV5-4 and TRBJ1-6, with a weak D call TRBD1 (6 bases). Germline CDR1 reads SGHNT; CDR2 reads YYREEE (reference sequence). The length of the CDR3 is 14 residues. Trimming removed 0 bases from V and 8 bases from J, with 9 bases in between. The CDR3, as DNA: TGTGCCAGCAGCTTGGAACAGGGCCATTCACCCCTCCACTTT. It codes for CASSLEQGHSPLHF. Drawing the rest from reference TRBV5-4 and TRBJ1-6, the complete variable domain is ETGVTQSPTHLIKTRGQQVTLRCSSQSGHNTVSWYQQALGQGPQFIFQYYREEENGRGNFPPRFSGLQFPNYSSELNVNALELDDSALYLCASSLEQGHSPLHFGNGTRLTVT.

This clone has only a few counts. The chain is built from TRBV19 and TRBJ1-1, with D unclear. This CDR3 spans 14 amino acids. Germline V lookup: CDR1 LNHDA, CDR2 SQIVND (reference sequence). Trimming shortened V by 7 bases and J by 4 bases, and 16 bases separated the two germline ends. The CDR3 here is CASTQSGSGTEAFF. Here the CDR3 DNA reads TGTGCCAGTACCCAGTCGGGGTCCGGCACTGAAGCTTTCTTT.

The rearrangement links TRBV11-1 to TRBJ2-5; TRBD2 matches at 7 bases. J lost 4 bases, V lost 5 bases, and 7 bases had no gene match. Germline V gene lookup returns CDR1 SGHAT and CDR2 FQDESV (reference sequence). The CDR3 loop spans 14 amino acids. CDR3 coding DNA: TGTGCCAGCAGCCACGGTCCTAGCGGAGAGACCCAGTACTTC. It specifies CASSHGPSGETQYF.

About this clone itself: Additional DNA sequences in this sample encode the identical CDR3. The J gene is TRBJ1-2, the V gene TRBV28; D possibly corresponds to TRBD1 (6 bases). There are 15 residues in the CDR3. V shed 6 bases and J shed 3 bases, with 17 bases lying between them. Germline V gene lookup returns CDR1 MDHEN and CDR2 SYDVKM. CDR3: CASSPTGARDYGYTF. CDR3 coding DNA: TGTGCCAGCAGCCCTACGGGGGCCAGAGACTATGGCTACACCTTC.

This chain uses TRBV6-6 with TRBJ1-5; 7 bases are shared with TRBD1. The CDR3 loop spans 11 amino acids. The trim removed 7 bases at V and 9 bases at J, leaving 3 bases unmatched. Germline CDR1 is MNHNY and CDR2 is SVGAGI (reference sequence). The CDR3 DNA is TGTGCCAGCACCCAGGGGGGGCCCCAGCATTTT. It codes for CASTQGGPQHF.

The table lists this clone with a few counts. The rearrangement joins TRBV12-2 to TRBJ1-5; the tabulated D call, TRBD1, remains unverified against the DNA. TRBV12-2 is flagged as a pseudogene. CDR3 length equals 13 residues. CDR3 region: CASRTGGPQPQHF. The CDR3 DNA is TGTGCAAGTCGCACAGGGGGCCCTCAGCCCCAGCATTTT.

The table lists this clone with a few counts. The chain employs TRBV28 and TRBJ2-5; no clear D gene. The CDR3 runs to 14 residues. Trimming took off 3 bases at V and 13 bases at J, with 21 bases between the two ends. Germline lookup yields CDR1 MDHEN and CDR2 SYDVKM. The CDR3 is CASSFGWGGVGPYF. The CDR3, as DNA: TGTGCCAGCAGTTTTGGATGGGGTGGGGTAGGGCCGTACTTC.

The rearrangement links TRBV7-2 to TRBJ1-2; D might be TRBD1 (5 bases). Per the germline V gene, CDR1 is SGHTA and CDR2 is FQGNSA. There are 14 residues in the CDR3. The V and J ends lost 5 bases and 8 bases respectively, with 18 bases between them. This CDR3 reads CASSPDSGNIGYTF. In nucleotides, the CDR3 is TGTGCCAGCAGCCCGGACTCAGGGAATATAGGCTACACCTTC.